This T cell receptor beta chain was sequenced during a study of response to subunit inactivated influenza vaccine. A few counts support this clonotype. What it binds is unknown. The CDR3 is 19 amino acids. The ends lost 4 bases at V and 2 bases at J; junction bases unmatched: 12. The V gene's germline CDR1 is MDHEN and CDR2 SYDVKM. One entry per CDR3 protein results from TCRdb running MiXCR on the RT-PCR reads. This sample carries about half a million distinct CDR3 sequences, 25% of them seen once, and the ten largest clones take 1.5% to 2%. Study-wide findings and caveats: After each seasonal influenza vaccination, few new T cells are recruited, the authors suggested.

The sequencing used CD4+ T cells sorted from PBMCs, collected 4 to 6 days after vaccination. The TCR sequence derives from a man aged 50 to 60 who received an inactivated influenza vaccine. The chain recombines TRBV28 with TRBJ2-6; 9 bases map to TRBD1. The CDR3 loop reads CASSSIGQGSLAGANVLTF. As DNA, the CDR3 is TGTGCCAGCAGTTCCATCGGACAGGGGAGTTTGGCTGGGGCCAACGTCCTGACTTTC.